This TCR delta chain is from a study of γδ T cells in repeated Plasmodium falciparum infection. Vgamma9/Vdelta2+ and Vdelta2-negative gammadelta T cells were flow-sorted from PBMC for bulk sequencing. Both TRG and TRD chains were sequenced from each sorted sample. TCRdb reran clone calling via CATT on the multiplex PCR reads. Altogether approximately 53,000 delta-chain clones are present, 1.7% being singletons, with the ten largest covering over 12%. Germline CDR1 and CDR2: TSWWSYY and QGS. Trimming cost V 4 bases and J 0 bases, with 27 bases left between them. The CDR3 spans 20 residues. This clone came up many times. TCRdb's entry gives the protein of a much larger clone, which mismatches this DNA's translation at residue 5, likely from a read error; the protein reported here is translated from the DNA.

The sequence came from a pool of human donors (malaria-infected and uninfected, not separated). Sequencing was done on a sample of gamma-delta T cells from blood. This rearrangement joins TRDV1 to TRDJ1; D possibly corresponds to TRDD3 (5 bases). CDR3 sequence reads: CALGGKRRVCKWIYTDKLIF. As DNA, the CDR3 is TGTGCTCTTGGGGGAAAAAGGCGAGTCTGTAAATGGATATACACCGATAAACTCATCTTT.